What follows are 24 T cell receptor beta chains derived from one specimen sequenced in a study of beta chain features in type 1 diabetes. Expressed TCRB transcripts were sequenced after all isolated RNA was converted to cDNA. Repertoires were generated with immunoSEQ multiplex PCR, while TCRdb's copy carries only in-frame clones and drops some. Of around 500,000 clones listed, about an eighth are singletons. The sample was naive CD4+ T cells from blood. All receptors come from a woman younger than 35 in good health.

This chain uses TRBV5-1 with TRBJ2-1; 7 bases agree with TRBD1. Germline CDR1 SGHRS, CDR2 YFSETQ. The CDR3 sequence is 15 residues long. V dropped 0 bases and J dropped 3; count of bases not matched to a gene: 3. CDR3 protein: CASSLAAGGYNEQFF. CDR3 DNA: TGCGCCAGCAGCTTGGCGGCAGGGGGCTACAATGAGCAGTTCTTC.

This clone was picked up a small number of times. V and J are TRBV11-1 and TRBJ2-1; 7 bases are a match to TRBD2. J was trimmed by 3 bases and V by 3 bases; bases with no gene match: 2. Per the germline V gene, CDR1 is SGHAT and CDR2 is FQDESV (reference sequence). The CDR3 consists of 14 residues. CDR3 sequence (DNA): TGTGCCAGCAGCTTCGGCGGGGGCTACAATGAGCAGTTCTTC. Its translation is CASSFGGGYNEQFF.

The chain joins TRBV19 to TRBJ1-5; no definite D call. The CDR3 totals 12 residues. With 4 bases removed from V and 4 bases from J, the gap between germline ends came to 5 bases. In germline, CDR1 is LNHDA, CDR2 SQIVND (reference sequence). This chain's CDR3 is CASSTLNQPQHF. The CDR3 DNA sequence: TGTGCCAGTAGTACGTTGAATCAGCCCCAGCATTTT.

This clone turned up a few times. The sample carries other DNA sequences with the same CDR3. The V call is TRBV29-1, the J call TRBJ2-3, with a tentative D call TRBD2 (5 bases). The V end was cut by 3 bases, the J end by 3 bases, with 7 bases between. The CDR3 loop spans 12 amino acids. Per germline, CDR1 SQVTM and CDR2 ANQGSEA. The DNA for the CDR3 is TGCAGCGTTGATGGAGGAACAGATACGCAGTATTTT. Amino acid sequence: CSVDGGTDTQYF.

There are a few counts of this clone. The gene calls are TRBV11-1 and TRBJ2-6; D remains unclear. Germline V CDR1 and CDR2: SGHAT, FQDESV (reference sequence). V was cut by 5 bases and J by 0 bases, with 8 bases left in between. The CDR3 runs 15 residues. This CDR3 reads CASSPRTSGANVLTF. The CDR3 DNA is TGTGCCAGCAGCCCAAGGACCTCTGGGGCCAACGTCCTGACTTTC.

This sequence joins TRBV28 and TRBJ2-5, with TRBD1 as a possible D gene (5 bases). The CDR3 has 16 amino acids. CDR1 MDHEN and CDR2 SYDVKM come from the germline V gene. With 4 bases removed from V and 5 bases from J, the gap between germline ends came to 20 bases. The CDR3 here is CASSSTGAPGLETQYF. The CDR3 DNA is TGTGCCAGCAGTTCGACTGGGGCCCCCGGATTGGAGACCCAGTACTTC.

This clone has more than one count but fewer than ten. The chain is built from TRBV7-9 and TRBJ2-1; TRBD2 matches 8 bases. The V and J ends lost 2 bases and 6 bases, in that order; junction bases with no gene match: 6. The CDR3 extends over 15 amino acids. Germline V gene data show CDR1 as SEHNR and CDR2 as FQNEAQ (reference sequence). The CDR3 spells CASSLMAGGTNEQFF. In DNA, the CDR3 is TGTGCCAGCAGCTTAATGGCGGGAGGTACCAATGAGCAGTTCTTC.

This clone was observed a few times. Written as DNA, the CDR3 is TGTGCCAGCAGCTTAGCGGTGGGATTGGTGGATACGCAGTATTTT. This encodes CASSLAVGLVDTQYF. The chain combines TRBV7-2 with TRBJ2-3, with D unresolved. Trimming shortened V by 0 bases and J by 6 bases, and 13 bases separated the two germline ends. The germline V gene has CDR1 SGHTA and CDR2 FQGNSA. This CDR3 is 15 amino acids long.

The chain combines TRBV9 with TRBJ2-5; D unclear. The ends were cut back, 3 bases at V and 5 bases at J, with 11 bases in the middle. This CDR3 spans 13 amino acids. Per germline, CDR1 SGDLS and CDR2 YYNGEE. CDR3 nucleotides: TGTGCCAGCAGCGGTGGGTGGCAGGAGACCCAGTACTTC. Encoded protein: CASSGGWQETQYF.

This chain links TRBV29-1 with TRBJ2-5; TRBD1 matches at 7 bases. The ends lost 7 bases at V and 1 base at J; junction bases unmatched: 6. This CDR3 spans 13 amino acids. In germline, CDR1 is SQVTM, CDR2 ANQGSEA. CDR3 loop: CSASTGLQETQYF. The CDR3 DNA follows: TGCAGCGCTTCGACAGGGCTCCAAGAGACCCAGTACTTC.

The chain carries TRBV18 and TRBJ2-7; D uncertain. V was clipped by 2 bases and J by 1 base, with 9 bases between them. The CDR3 has 14 amino acids. Germline V gene lookup returns CDR1 KGHSH and CDR2 LQKENI. In DNA form, the CDR3 reads TGTGCCAGCTCACCAGGATTGGGATCCTACGAGCAGTACTTC. Translated, it gives CASSPGLGSYEQYF.

CDR3 protein: CASSLGTGTFNQPQHF. The CDR3 DNA sequence: TGTGCCAGCAGCCTAGGGACAGGAACCTTTAATCAGCCCCAGCATTTT. The chain carries TRBV28 and TRBJ1-5, with 8 bases identical to TRBD1. Losses at the gene ends were 6 bases for V and 4 bases for J; bases not matched to a gene: 11. Germline V gene data show CDR1 as MDHEN and CDR2 as SYDVKM. The CDR3 is made up of 16 amino acids.

This clone was recorded a few times. The rearrangement uses TRBV28 and TRBJ1-2; D is uncertain. Trimming took off 5 bases at V and 5 bases at J, with 9 bases between the two ends. Germline V lookup: CDR1 MDHEN, CDR2 SYDVKM. The CDR3 length is 12 residues. The CDR3 sequence: CASSPPGYGYTF. The DNA of the CDR3 is TGTGCCAGCAGTCCGCCAGGTTATGGCTACACCTTC.

This clone has just a few counts. The chain employs TRBV27 and TRBJ2-1, with 8 bases identical to TRBD1. From germline, CDR1 is MNHEY and CDR2 SMNVEV (reference sequence). J lost 6 bases, V lost 3 bases, and 7 bases had no gene match. The CDR3 is 15 residues long. For the CDR3, the DNA is TGTGCCAGCAGTTTGGACAGGGTCGGTGGCAATGAGCAGTTCTTC. It is translated as CASSLDRVGGNEQFF.

This chain uses TRBV7-9 with TRBJ2-1; no clear D. Germline V lookup: CDR1 SEHNR, CDR2 FQNEAQ (reference sequence). Trimming cost V 5 bases and J 7 bases, with 9 bases left between them. This CDR3 is built from 12 residues. The CDR3 sequence is CASSPRMNEQFF. As DNA, the CDR3 is TGTGCCAGCAGCCCCAGGATGAATGAGCAGTTCTTC. Variable domain in full (rest from reference TRBV7-9 and TRBJ2-1): DTGVSQNPRHKITKRGQNVTFRCDPISEHNRLYWYRQTLGQGPEFLTYFQNEAQLEKSRLLSDRFSAERPKGSFSTLEIQRTEQGDSAMYLCASSPRMNEQFFGPGTRLTVL.

There are a few counts of this clone. The V call is TRBV9, the J call TRBJ1-1; no clear D gene. This CDR3 has 13 amino acids. Germline CDR1 SGDLS, CDR2 YYNGEE. V lost 7 bases, J lost 1 base, and 11 bases lay in between. The CDR3: CASSRNGNTEAFF. The CDR3, as DNA: TGTGCCAGCTCCCGAAACGGGAACACTGAAGCTTTCTTT.

The chain combines TRBV2 with TRBJ2-7; 10 bases map to TRBD1. The CDR3 length is 17 residues. CDR1 is SNHLY and CDR2 is FYNNEI in the germline V gene. V shed 5 bases and J 3 bases; nucleotides not matched to a gene: 13. This CDR3 is CASSPLADRGPYYEQYF. In nucleotides, the CDR3 is TGTGCCAGCAGTCCCTTAGCTGACAGGGGGCCGTACTACGAGCAGTACTTC. The full variable domain, with the rest looked up from reference TRBV2 and TRBJ2-7, is EPEVTQTPSHQVTQMGQEVILRCVPISNHLYFYWYRQILGQKVEFLVSFYNNEISEKSEIFDDQFSVERPDGSNFTLKIRSTKLEDSAMYFCASSPLADRGPYYEQYFGPGTRLTVT.

This clone turned up a few times. The V call is TRBV6-5, the J call TRBJ2-7, with D possibly being TRBD1 or TRBD2 (5 bases each). Trimming left V 5 bases short and J 1 base short, with 12 bases between. Germline V gene data show CDR1 as MNHEY and CDR2 as SVGAGI. The CDR3 has 14 residues. The CDR3 region has the DNA TGTGCCAGCAGTAGGGACCGATATTCCTACGAGCAGTACTTC. Protein product: CASSRDRYSYEQYF.

The V call is TRBV4-1, the J call TRBJ1-6, with a weak D call TRBD1 (5 bases). Germline V gene data show CDR1 as MGHRA and CDR2 as YSYEKL. The CDR3 consists of 14 residues. Trimming removed 0 bases from V and 11 bases from J, with 11 bases in between. The CDR3 here is CASSQETTEAPLHF. CDR3 DNA: TGCGCCAGCAGCCAAGAGACGACAGAGGCACCCCTCCACTTT.

CDR3 protein: CASTAGWEKLFF. CDR3 sequence (DNA): TGTGCCAGCACCGCGGGGTGGGAAAAACTGTTTTTT. This sequence joins TRBV2 and TRBJ1-4, with D unclear. The V end was cut by 7 bases, the J end by 8 bases, with 11 bases between. The CDR3 totals 12 residues. Germline V gene data show CDR1 as SNHLY and CDR2 as FYNNEI. Based on the CDR3 plus reference TRBV2 and TRBJ1-4, the full variable domain is EPEVTQTPSHQVTQMGQEVILRCVPISNHLYFYWYRQILGQKVEFLVSFYNNEISEKSEIFDDQFSVERPDGSNFTLKIRSTKLEDSAMYFCASTAGWEKLFFGSGTQLSVL.

This chain uses TRBV7-2 with TRBJ2-3; unclear D gene. The length of the CDR3 is 15 residues. V lost 1 base, J lost 0 bases, and 8 bases lay in between. Germline loops: CDR1 SGHTA, CDR2 FQGNSA. The chain's CDR3 is CASSLGDTSTDTQYF. The CDR3 DNA reads as TGTGCCAGCAGCTTAGGAGACACTAGCACAGATACGCAGTATTTT.

The table lists this clone with a few counts. This chain connects TRBV20-1 to TRBJ2-1; 8 bases are shared with TRBD2. Germline CDR1 DFQATT, CDR2 SNEGSKA (reference sequence). J was trimmed by 10 bases and V by 6 bases; bases with no gene match: 2. The CDR3 contains 10 residues. The CDR3 spells CSAEREEQFF. CDR3 nucleotide sequence: TGCAGTGCGGAGCGGGAGGAGCAGTTCTTC.

This chain connects TRBV29-1 to TRBJ2-4; 7 bases align to TRBD1. V shed 7 bases and J 0 bases; nucleotides not matched to a gene: 6. The V gene's germline CDR1 is SQVTM and CDR2 ANQGSEA. CDR3 length: 14 amino acids. Written as DNA, the CDR3 is TGCAGCGCCCTTGCAGGGGGAGCCAAAAACATTCAGTACTTC. Translation gives CSALAGGAKNIQYF.

The J gene is TRBJ2-3, the V gene TRBV25-1, with D possibly being TRBD1 (6 bases). Germline assignment: CDR1 MGHDK and CDR2 SYGVNS. The V end was cut by 5 bases, the J end by 1 base, with 10 bases between. The CDR3 is 14 residues long. The CDR3 here is CASSNRAGTDTQYF. CDR3 DNA sequence: TGTGCCAGCAGTAACAGGGCAGGCACAGATACGCAGTATTTT.